These T cell receptor beta chains were read from a single sample in a study of response to subunit inactivated influenza vaccine. Each CDR3 protein gets one entry after TCRdb re-called the RT-PCR reads with MiXCR. Found here are more than 600,000 distinct CDR3 sequences, about 18% of them singletons; the top ten hold approximately 10%. The sample in question was PBMCs from blood, obtained 5 days after vaccination. The receptors stem from a man aged 50 to 60 who received an inactivated influenza vaccine. CDR3s include the opening cysteine and the closing phenylalanine or tryptophan. The D gene is left open where the match is weak. A row's size may be missing; if present it is once, few, many or a size class.

>TRBV5-1|TRBJ1-5|few|NA|15
CASSLDGGTNQPQHF
TGCGCCAGCAGCTTGGATGGGGGTACCAATCAGCCCCAGCATTTT
>TRBV20-1|TRBJ1-5|many|NA|13
CSAKGVGNQPQHF
TGCAGTGCTAAAGGGGTTGGGAATCAGCCCCAGCATTTT
>TRBV10-3|TRBJ2-2|few|NA|15
CAISENRADTGELFF
TGTGCCATCAGTGAGAACAGGGCGGACACCGGGGAGCTGTTTTTT
>TRBV29-1|TRBJ2-7|many|NA|14
CSVEVRLSSYEQYF
TGCAGCGTTGAAGTCAGGTTGAGCTCCTACGAGCAGTACTTC
>TRBV4-3|TRBJ2-1|few|TRBD2|16
CASSQDIWTSGGEQFF
TGCGCCAGCAGCCAAGATATATGGACTAGCGGGGGTGAGCAGTTCTTC
>TRBV20-1|TRBJ2-6|NA|TRBD2|17
CSASNMAGGPGANVLTF
TGCAGTGCTAGTAATATGGCGGGGGGGCCAGGGGCCAACGTCCTGACTTTC
>TRBV6-5|TRBJ1-1|few|NA|12
CASSYSRTEAFF
TGTGCCAGCAGTTACTCTAGGACTGAAGCTTTCTTT
>TRBV20-1|TRBJ2-1|few|TRBD2|14
CSATSGSWGNEQFF
TGCAGTGCTACAAGCGGGAGCTGGGGGAATGAGCAGTTCTTC
>TRBV5-1|TRBJ1-4|NA|NA|14
CASSPATGNEKLFF
TGCGCCAGCAGCCCAGCGACGGGGAATGAAAAACTGTTTTTT
>TRBV4-3|TRBJ1-1|few|NA|14
CASSPTGPGTEAFF
TGCGCCAGCAGCCCAACAGGGCCCGGCACTGAAGCTTTCTTT
>TRBV4-2|TRBJ1-6|NA|NA|13
CASSQASASPLHF
TGTGCCAGCAGCCAAGCCTCGGCTTCACCCCTCCACTTT
>TRBV5-1|TRBJ2-1|few|NA|14
CASSRAPGINEQFF
TGCGCCAGCAGCCGCGCTCCAGGGATCAATGAGCAGTTCTTC
>TRBV20-1|TRBJ1-2|NA|TRBD1|13
CSASGQGVKGYTF
TGCAGTGCAAGCGGGCAGGGGGTAAAAGGCTACACCTTC
>TRBV7-9|TRBJ2-5|many|NA|12
CASSSVSETQYF
TGTGCCAGCAGCTCAGTTAGTGAGACCCAGTACTTC
>TRBV10-3|TRBJ2-7|few|TRBD2|19
CAISESTLAGAGGPYEQYF
TGTGCCATCAGTGAGTCGACCCTAGCGGGAGCGGGGGGACCGTACGAGCAGTACTTC
>TRBV6-5|TRBJ2-5|few|NA|15
CASSYSTGNQETQYF
TGTGCCAGCAGTTACTCTACAGGGAACCAAGAGACCCAGTACTTC
>TRBV20-1|TRBJ2-1|NA|NA|16
CSANKLRLLPSNEQFF
TGCAGTGCTAACAAATTGCGACTACTCCCGTCCAATGAGCAGTTCTTC
>TRBV9|TRBJ1-2|NA|NA|15
CASSLSGYSNYGYTF
TGTGCCAGCAGCTTATCGGGCTACTCTAACTATGGCTACACCTTC
>TRBV28|TRBJ2-2|NA|NA|16
CASSPLAGALTGELFF
TGTGCCAGCAGTCCCCTGGCGGGGGCATTGACCGGGGAGCTGTTTTTT
>TRBV6-5|TRBJ1-2|few|NA|15
CASSYSRAANYGYTF
TGTGCCAGCAGTTACTCGAGGGCAGCTAACTATGGCTACACCTTC
>TRBV4-2|TRBJ2-1|few|NA|13
CASSVDPAGEQFF
TGTGCCAGCAGCGTAGACCCGGCAGGAGAGCAGTTCTTC
>TRBV4-3|TRBJ1-2|NA|NA|17
CASSQVAASLANYGYTF
TGCGCCAGCAGCCAAGTGGCTGCCAGCTTAGCTAACTATGGCTACACCTTC
>TRBV20-1|TRBJ2-6|NA|NA|18
CSARDRQRSRSGANVLTF
TGCAGTGCTAGAGACCGACAGAGGAGCCGCTCTGGGGCCAACGTCCTGACTTTC
>TRBV29-1|TRBJ2-3|few|NA|15
CSGAAGRELTDTQYF
TGCAGCGGGGCGGCGGGTAGGGAGCTCACAGATACGCAGTATTTT
>TRBV11-3|TRBJ2-2|NA|TRBD2|17
CASSITSGRANTGELFF
TGTGCCAGCAGCATTACTAGCGGGAGGGCCAACACCGGGGAGCTGTTTTTT
>TRBV5-6|TRBJ1-6|NA|TRBD1|16
CASIRQGAEYNSPLHF
TGTGCCAGCATCAGACAGGGGGCAGAGTATAATTCACCCCTCCACTTT
>TRBV20-1|TRBJ2-3|NA|NA|13
CSAGSGSTDTQYF
TGCAGTGCTGGGAGCGGAAGCACAGATACGCAGTATTTT
>TRBV5-6|TRBJ2-1|many|TRBD1|16
CASSLVLDRGGNEQFF
TGTGCCAGCAGCTTGGTTTTGGACAGGGGAGGGAATGAGCAGTTCTTC
>TRBV10-3|TRBJ2-3|few|TRBD1|16
CAISGQGGASTDTQYF
TGTGCCATCAGTGGACAAGGGGGCGCCAGCACAGATACGCAGTATTTT
>TRBV6-5|TRBJ1-2|few|NA|16
CASSYSFIQATYGYTF
TGTGCCAGCAGTTACTCTTTCATCCAGGCGACTTATGGCTACACCTTC
>TRBV5-1|TRBJ2-1|few|TRBD2|14
CASTPTSGSYEQFF
TGCGCCAGCACCCCCACTAGCGGGAGTTATGAGCAGTTCTTC
>TRBV5-6|TRBJ2-7|few|NA|13
CASRAQGNYEQYF
TGTGCCAGCAGGGCACAGGGTAACTACGAGCAGTACTTC
>TRBV11-1|TRBJ2-1|NA|TRBD2|19
CASSLRRWGLAEDYNEQFF
TGTGCCAGCAGCTTGAGACGCTGGGGACTAGCGGAGGACTACAATGAGCAGTTCTTC
>TRBV11-2|TRBJ2-3|few|NA|11
CASSAPSTQYF
TGTGCCAGCAGCGCCCCTTCAACGCAGTATTTT
>TRBV9|TRBJ2-5|NA|TRBD1|16
CASSSLPGQGLETQYF
TGTGCCAGCAGCTCCCTCCCGGGACAGGGGTTAGAGACCCAGTACTTC
>TRBV6-1|TRBJ1-5|NA|NA|16
CASRTTAAGDNQPQHF
TGTGCCAGCAGGACCACGGCGGCAGGGGACAATCAGCCCCAGCATTTT
>TRBV6-1|TRBJ1-6|NA|NA|18
CASSEAKDIWGSNSPLHF
TGTGCCAGCAGTGAAGCTAAGGATATATGGGGTTCTAATTCACCCCTCCACTTT
>TRBV7-2|TRBJ2-3|few|NA|15
CASRFRQASTDTQYF
TGTGCCAGCAGATTCAGACAAGCTAGCACAGATACGCAGTATTTT
>TRBV5-1|TRBJ1-1|NA|NA|13
CASRSLGETEAFF
TGCGCCAGCAGATCTTTAGGGGAGACTGAAGCTTTCTTT
>TRBV20-1|TRBJ2-1|few|TRBD2|16
CSARDVLAGAGNEQFF
TGCAGTGCTAGAGACGTACTAGCGGGAGCGGGGAATGAGCAGTTCTTC
>TRBV10-3|TRBJ1-3|few|NA|16
CAIRALAEDSGNTIYF
TGTGCCATCAGGGCCTTAGCTGAAGACTCTGGAAACACCATATATTTT
>TRBV5-1|TRBJ1-2|NA|TRBD1|13
CASGQGDARGYTF
TGCGCCAGCGGACAGGGGGATGCGCGTGGCTACACCTTC
>TRBV10-3|TRBJ2-1|few|NA|13
CAISESSGLGQFF
TGTGCCATCAGTGAGAGTAGCGGCTTAGGGCAGTTCTTC
>TRBV6-5|TRBJ1-5|few|NA|15
CASSNPGADNQPQHF
TGTGCCAGCAGTAACCCGGGGGCCGACAATCAGCCCCAGCATTTT
>TRBV29-1|TRBJ2-6|NA|TRBD2|14
CSVQTSAGANVLTF
TGCAGTGTTCAAACTAGCGCCGGGGCCAACGTCCTGACTTTC
>TRBV6-6|TRBJ2-5|NA|TRBD1|13
CASRSTGDETQYF
TGTGCCAGCAGATCCACAGGGGATGAGACCCAGTACTTC
>TRBV4-3|TRBJ1-4|NA|NA|16
CASSQDAGRTNEKLFF
TGCGCCAGCAGCCAAGACGCAGGGCGAACTAATGAAAAACTGTTTTTT
>TRBV7-2|TRBJ2-7|NA|NA|16
CASSLASGWDSYEQYF
TGTGCCAGCAGCTTAGCCTCAGGGTGGGACTCCTACGAGCAGTACTTC
>TRBV12-3/TRBV12-4|TRBJ1-2|NA|NA|14
CASRDLSGGLGYTF
TGTGCCAGCAGGGACCTGTCCGGGGGCCTTGGCTACACCTTC
>TRBV11-2|TRBJ2-5|NA|NA|16
CASSSWSSDGQETQYF
TGTGCCAGCAGCTCCTGGAGTAGCGACGGACAAGAGACCCAGTACTTC
>TRBV6-1|TRBJ1-1|NA|NA|14
CASSDHQGRTEAFF
TGTGCCAGCAGTGATCATCAGGGGAGAACTGAAGCTTTCTTT